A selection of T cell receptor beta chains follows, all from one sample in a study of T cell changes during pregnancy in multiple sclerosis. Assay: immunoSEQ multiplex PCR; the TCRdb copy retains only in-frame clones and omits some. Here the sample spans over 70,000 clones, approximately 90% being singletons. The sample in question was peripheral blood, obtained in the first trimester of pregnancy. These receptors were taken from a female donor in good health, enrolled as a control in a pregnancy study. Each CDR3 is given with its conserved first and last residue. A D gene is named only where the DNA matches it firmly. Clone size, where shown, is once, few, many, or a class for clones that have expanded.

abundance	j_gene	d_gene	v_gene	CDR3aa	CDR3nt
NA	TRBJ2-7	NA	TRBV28	CASSLPAYEQYF	TGTGCCAGCAGTTTGCCAGCCTACGAGCAGTACTTC
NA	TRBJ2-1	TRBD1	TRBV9	CASSLSGTGVNEQFF	TGTGCCAGCAGTTTATCCGGGACAGGGGTGAATGAGCAGTTCTTC
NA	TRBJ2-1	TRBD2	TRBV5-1	CASSLSLADYNEQFF	TGCGCCAGCAGCTTGTCGCTAGCGGACTACAATGAGCAGTTCTTC
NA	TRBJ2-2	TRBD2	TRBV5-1	CASSPEGGRDTGELFF	TGCGCCAGCAGCCCGGAAGGAGGGAGGGACACCGGGGAGCTGTTTTTT
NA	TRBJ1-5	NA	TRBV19	CASSRDSNQPQHF	TGTGCCAGTAGTAGAGACAGTAATCAGCCCCAGCATTTT
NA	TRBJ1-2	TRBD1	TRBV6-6	CASRRYSSGGNYGYTF	TGTGCCAGCAGGAGGTATTCGTCAGGGGGCAACTATGGCTACACCTTC
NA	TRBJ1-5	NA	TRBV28	CASRLQGLVQPQHF	TGTGCCAGCAGATTACAGGGCTTAGTTCAGCCCCAGCATTTT
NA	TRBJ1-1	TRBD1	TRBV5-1	CASSSRTGGSNTEAFF	TGCGCCAGCAGCAGTAGGACAGGGGGCTCGAACACTGAAGCTTTCTTT
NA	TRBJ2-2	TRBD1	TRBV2	CASSIDRGSGELFF	TGTGCCAGCAGTATCGACAGGGGTAGCGGGGAGCTGTTTTTT
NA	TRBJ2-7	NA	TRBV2	CASSEGQPGAEQYF	TGTGCCAGCAGTGAGGGGCAGCCGGGAGCCGAGCAGTACTTC
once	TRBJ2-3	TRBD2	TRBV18	CASSPQGGDTQYF	TGTGCCAGCTCACCGCAGGGAGGGGATACGCAGTATTTT
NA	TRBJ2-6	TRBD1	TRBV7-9	CASSIHRDRGASGANVLTF	TGTGCCAGCAGCATACACCGGGACAGGGGGGCTTCTGGGGCCAACGTCCTGACTTTC
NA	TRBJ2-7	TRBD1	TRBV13	CASSLEGAVEQYF	TGTGCCAGCAGCTTAGAGGGGGCGGTCGAGCAGTACTTC
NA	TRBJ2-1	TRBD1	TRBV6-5	CASRDSGQGGEQFF	TGTGCCAGCAGAGATTCGGGACAGGGCGGTGAGCAGTTCTTC
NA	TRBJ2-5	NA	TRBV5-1	CASSLTASQETQYF	TGCGCCAGCAGCCTGACAGCCTCCCAAGAGACCCAGTACTTC
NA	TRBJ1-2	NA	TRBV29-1	CSVEGRWNYGYTF	TGCAGCGTTGAGGGCAGGTGGAACTATGGCTACACCTTC
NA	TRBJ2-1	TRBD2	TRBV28	CASSSPGLADSQFF	TGTGCCAGCAGTTCACCGGGACTAGCGGATTCCCAGTTCTTC
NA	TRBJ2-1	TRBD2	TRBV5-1	CASSPRYSGSGYEQFF	TGCGCCAGCAGCCCCCGTTACAGCGGGAGTGGGTATGAGCAGTTCTTC
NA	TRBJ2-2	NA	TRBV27	CASTGVAGELFF	TGTGCCAGCACCGGAGTCGCCGGGGAGCTGTTTTTT
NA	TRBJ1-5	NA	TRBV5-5	CASSLEGNSNQPQHF	TGTGCCAGCAGCTTGGAGGGGAACAGCAATCAGCCCCAGCATTTT
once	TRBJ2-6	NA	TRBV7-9	CASSDYSGANVLTF	TGTGCCAGCAGCGACTACTCTGGGGCCAACGTCCTGACTTTC
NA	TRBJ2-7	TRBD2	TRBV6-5	CASSFGTSGSYEQYF	TGTGCCAGCAGTTTTGGGACTAGCGGCTCCTACGAGCAGTACTTC
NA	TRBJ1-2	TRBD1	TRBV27	CASRTGQGPNYGYTF	TGTGCCAGCAGGACGGGACAGGGCCCTAACTATGGCTACACCTTC
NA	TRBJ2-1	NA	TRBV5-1	CASSLALSSYNEQFF	TGCGCCAGCAGCTTGGCTCTTAGCTCCTACAATGAGCAGTTCTTC
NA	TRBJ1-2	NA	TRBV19	CASTESSNYGYTF	TGTGCCAGTACGGAGAGCTCTAACTATGGCTACACCTTC
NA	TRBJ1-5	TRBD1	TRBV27	CASSIGQGQFLQHF	TGTGCCAGCAGTATCGGACAGGGCCAATTTCTCCAGCATTTT
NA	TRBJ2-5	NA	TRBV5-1	CASMRGGVLGETQYF	TGCGCCAGCATGAGAGGAGGTGTTCTTGGAGAGACCCAGTACTTC
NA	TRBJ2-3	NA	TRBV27	CASSSDSFTDTQYF	TGTGCCAGCAGTTCGGACTCCTTCACAGATACGCAGTATTTT
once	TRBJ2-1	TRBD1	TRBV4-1	CASSRITGTGMNEQFF	TGCGCCAGCAGCCGGATTACCGGGACAGGGATGAATGAGCAGTTCTTC
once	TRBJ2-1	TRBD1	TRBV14	CASSVGDSYNEQFF	TGTGCCAGCAGCGTAGGGGACAGCTACAATGAGCAGTTCTTC
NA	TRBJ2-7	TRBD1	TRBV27	CASSSGTGHEQYF	TGTGCCAGCAGTTCCGGGACAGGGCACGAGCAGTACTTC
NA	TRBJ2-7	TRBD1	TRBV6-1	CASKPSGGGEQYF	TGTGCCAGCAAACCCTCAGGGGGCGGCGAGCAGTACTTC
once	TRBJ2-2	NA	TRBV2	CASSEKQTTGELFF	TGTGCCAGCAGTGAGAAACAGACCACCGGGGAGCTGTTTTTT
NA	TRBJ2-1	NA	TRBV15	CATSRGEGDYNEQFF	TGTGCCACCAGCAGAGGGGAGGGGGACTACAATGAGCAGTTCTTC
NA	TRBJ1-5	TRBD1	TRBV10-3	CAIRPTGDGNQPQHF	TGTGCCATCAGACCTACAGGGGATGGCAATCAGCCCCAGCATTTT
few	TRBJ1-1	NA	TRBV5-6	CASSLAGDTEAFF	TGTGCCAGCAGCTTGGCCGGTGACACTGAAGCTTTCTTT
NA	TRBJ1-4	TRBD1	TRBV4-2	CASSQKRDSLNEKLFF	TGTGCCAGCAGCCAAAAAAGGGACAGCCTTAATGAAAAACTGTTTTTT
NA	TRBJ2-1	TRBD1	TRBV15	CATSRGVPGQGFNNEQFF	TGTGCCACCAGCAGAGGGGTACCGGGACAGGGTTTTAACAATGAGCAGTTCTTC
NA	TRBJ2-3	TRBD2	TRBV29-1	CSAEGRGVTDTQYF	TGCAGCGCCGAAGGGCGGGGGGTAACAGATACGCAGTATTTT
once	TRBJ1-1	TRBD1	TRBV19	CASSIDRGSRAFF	TGTGCCAGTAGTATCGACAGGGGATCTCGAGCTTTCTTT
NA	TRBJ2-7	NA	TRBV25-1	CASSESGSYEQYF	TGTGCCAGCAGTGAATCGGGTAGTTACGAGCAGTACTTC
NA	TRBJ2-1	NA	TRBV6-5	CASSLRLALNNEQFF	TGTGCCAGCAGTCTTCGGCTAGCGCTGAACAATGAGCAGTTCTTC
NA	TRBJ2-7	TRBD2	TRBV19	CASSLSGTSGSYEQYF	TGTGCCAGTAGTCTCTCCGGGACTAGCGGCTCCTACGAGCAGTACTTC
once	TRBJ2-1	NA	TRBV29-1	CSVGFFSRGYNEQFF	TGCAGCGTTGGATTTTTTAGTCGAGGCTACAATGAGCAGTTCTTC
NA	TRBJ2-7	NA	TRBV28	CASSGQLSSYEQYF	TGTGCCAGCAGTGGACAGCTGAGCTCCTACGAGCAGTACTTC
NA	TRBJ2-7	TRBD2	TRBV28	CATLTSGRSYEQYF	TGTGCCACCTTGACTAGCGGGAGATCCTACGAGCAGTACTTC
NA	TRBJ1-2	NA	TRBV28	CASSLITNYGYTF	TGTGCCAGCAGTTTAATCACTAACTATGGCTACACCTTC
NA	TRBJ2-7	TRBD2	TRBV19	CASSLSGEGGEQYF	TGTGCCAGTAGTCTATCGGGGGAGGGCGGCGAGCAGTACTTC
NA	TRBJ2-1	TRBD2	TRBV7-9	CASSYGLAFYNEQFF	TGTGCCAGCAGCTATGGACTAGCGTTCTACAATGAGCAGTTCTTC
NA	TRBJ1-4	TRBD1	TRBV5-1	CASSKQGAREKLFF	TGCGCCAGCAGCAAACAGGGGGCGCGTGAAAAACTGTTTTTT